The 18 T cell receptor beta chains listed next were all sequenced from one sample in a study of shared clonotypes between healthy human individuals. The assay was immunoSEQ multiplex PCR, and TCRdb's table has in-frame clones only and misses some. The sample comprises over 1.4 million clones, roughly 96% of which are singletons, and more than 0.9% rests with the top ten. What was sequenced was naive CD4+ T cells sorted from blood. The subset is: CD45RA+ positively selected. The receptors here all came from a young man in good health.

This chain connects TRBV19 to TRBJ2-7, with 8 nucleotides matching TRBD2. Germline CDR1 reads LNHDA; CDR2 reads SQIVND (reference sequence). J was trimmed by 2 bases and V by 10 bases; bases with no gene match: 4. This CDR3 spans 12 amino acids. CDR3 bases: TGTGCCACGGGGGGGACTACCTACGAGCAGTACTTC. Protein product: CATGGTTYEQYF. The whole variable domain, filled in from reference TRBV19 and TRBJ2-7, reads DGGITQSPKYLFRKEGQNVTLSCEQNLNHDAMYWYRQDPGQGLRLIYYSQIVNDFQKGDIAEGYSVSREKKESFPLTVTSAQKNPTAFYLCATGGTTYEQYFGPGTRLTVT.

The gene calls are TRBV27 and TRBJ2-7; D perhaps matches TRBD1 (6 bases). V gave up 4 bases and J gave up 2 bases, with 15 bases separating them. CDR1 MNHEY and CDR2 SMNVEV come from the germline V gene (reference sequence). The CDR3 totals 15 residues. This CDR3 is CASSSGDGSPYEQYF. The CDR3 region has the DNA TGTGCCAGCAGTTCAGGGGACGGCAGTCCCTACGAGCAGTACTTC.

The chain recombines TRBV6-5 with TRBJ1-4; 7 bases map to TRBD1. The germline V gene encodes CDR1 MNHEY and CDR2 SVGAGI. CDR3 length equals 14 residues. The junction had 0 bases not matched to a gene; V was cut back by 5 bases and J by 0 bases. CDR3 sequence: CASSDRATNEKLFF. CDR3 sequence (DNA): TGTGCCAGCAGTGACAGGGCAACTAATGAAAAACTGTTTTTT.

The rearrangement uses TRBV4-3 and TRBJ2-2; 10 bases fit TRBD1. The V and J ends lost 0 bases and 4 bases, in that order; junction bases with no gene match: 5. The V gene's germline CDR1 is LGHNA and CDR2 YSLEER. The CDR3 spans 17 residues. The CDR3 DNA sequence: TGCGCCAGCAGCCAAGAGATCTGGGACAGGGGCACCGGGGAGCTGTTTTTT. It translates to CASSQEIWDRGTGELFF.

V is TRBV16 and J is TRBJ1-5; possible D gene TRBD1, 5 bases. V was clipped by 2 bases and J by 9 bases, with 17 bases between them. The CDR3 loop spans 15 amino acids. In germline, CDR1 is KGHSY, CDR2 FQNENV. The CDR3 is CASSQSQGPPTPQHF. CDR3 sequence (DNA): TGTGCCAGCAGCCAAAGTCAGGGCCCGCCCACGCCCCAGCATTTT.

The chain joins TRBV14 to TRBJ1-2, with D unclear. The CDR3 length is 15 residues. Trimming removed 3 bases at V and 4 bases at J, with 15 bases between. The germline CDR1 and CDR2 sequences are SGHDN and FVKESK. In nucleotides, the CDR3 is TGTGCCAGCAGCCAGCTAGAAGGGATACGCTATGGCTACACCTTC. Translation: CASSQLEGIRYGYTF. The variable domain in full, completed from reference TRBV14 and TRBJ1-2, reads EAGVTQFPSHSVIEKGQTVTLRCDPISGHDNLYWYRRVMGKEIKFLLHFVKESKQDESGMPNNRFLAERTGGTYSTLKVQPAELEDSGVYFCASSQLEGIRYGYTFGSGTRLTVV.

The rearrangement links TRBV5-4 to TRBJ2-2; 12 positions match TRBD2. With 9 bases clipped from V and 6 bases from J, the junction kept 6 bases outside the gene matches. The CDR3 contains 14 residues. Germline V CDR1 and CDR2: SGHNT, YYREEE (reference sequence). The CDR3 sequence is CATLAGGPPGELFF. DNA of the CDR3: TGTGCCACCCTAGCGGGAGGGCCTCCCGGGGAGCTGTTTTTT.

This clone was picked up one time. V gene TRBV5-1 combines with J gene TRBJ1-5; a possible D gene is TRBD1 (6 bases). CDR1 is SGHRS and CDR2 is YFSETQ in the germline V gene. V was pared by 0 bases and J by 7 bases, with 17 bases between. There are 16 residues in the CDR3. The CDR3 bases are TGCGCCAGCAGCTTGGTTGGGGCGGGGGCCCACCAGCCCCAGCATTTT. This codes for CASSLVGAGAHQPQHF. Together with reference TRBV5-1 and TRBJ1-5, the CDR3 gives the full variable domain: KAGVTQTPRYLIKTRGQQVTLSCSPISGHRSVSWYQQTPGQGLQFLFEYFSETQRNKGNFPGRFSGRQFSNSRSEMNVSTLELGDSALYLCASSLVGAGAHQPQHFGDGTRLSIL.

The CDR3 DNA sequence: TGCAGCGTCGAAACCCGGGATAACCAAGAGACCCAGTACTTC. Amino acids: CSVETRDNQETQYF. The gene calls are TRBV29-1 and TRBJ2-5, with D perhaps matching TRBD2 (5 bases). There are 14 residues in the CDR3. Per the germline V gene, CDR1 is SQVTM and CDR2 is ANQGSEA. V lost 6 bases and J 0 bases, leaving 14 bases between the germline ends.

V and J are TRBV29-1 and TRBJ1-1, with 8 positions matching TRBD1. V lost 7 bases, J lost 6 bases, and 10 bases stayed unmatched. CDR3 length: 13 amino acids. CDR1 is SQVTM, CDR2 ANQGSEA, per germline. The CDR3 region has the DNA TGCAGCGCCCGAAGACAGGGGATATCTGAAGCTTTCTTT. Its protein product is CSARRQGISEAFF.

The chain couples TRBV10-1 to TRBJ2-1; 8 bases match TRBD1. The CDR3 length is 14 residues. Germline loops: CDR1 WNHNN, CDR2 SYGVQD (reference sequence). V lost 5 bases to trimming and J lost 3 bases; unmatched junction nucleotides: 3. DNA for the CDR3: TGCGCCAGCAGTCGAGACAGGGGCTACAATGAGCAGTTCTTC. This encodes CASSRDRGYNEQFF.

The chain carries TRBV29-1 and TRBJ2-3; tentative D call: TRBD2 (6 bases). There are 12 residues in the CDR3. Per germline, CDR1 SQVTM and CDR2 ANQGSEA. V lost 6 bases and J lost 4, with 11 bases in between. DNA of the CDR3: TGCAGCGTGCGGGACTTGCCAGATACGCAGTATTTT. Protein sequence: CSVRDLPDTQYF.

The V gene is TRBV19, the J gene TRBJ2-2, with 8 bases that match TRBD2. The CDR3 contains 16 residues. Germline CDR1 and CDR2: LNHDA and SQIVND (reference sequence). The junction had 7 bases not matched to a gene; V was cut back by 3 bases and J by 4 bases. The CDR3, as DNA: TGTGCCAGTAGTATCCGGGAGGGCCTTGGCACCGGGGAGCTGTTTTTT. Amino acids: CASSIREGLGTGELFF.

V gene TRBV7-6 combines with J gene TRBJ2-7, with D possibly being TRBD2 (6 bases). CDR1 is SGHVS, CDR2 FNYEAQ, per germline. This CDR3 is built from 13 residues. The V and J ends lost 4 bases and 5 bases respectively, with 12 bases between them. Here the CDR3 reads CASSSGESNEQYF. CDR3 bases: TGTGCCAGCAGCTCGGGGGAGTCAAACGAGCAGTACTTC.

The chain joins TRBV29-1 to TRBJ2-7, with D hard to call. CDR1 SQVTM and CDR2 ANQGSEA come from the germline V gene. Trimming pared 7 bases from V and 4 bases from J, leaving 14 bases between. The CDR3 spans 12 residues. Here the CDR3 reads CSGRKGFYEQYF. CDR3 DNA: TGCAGCGGTCGGAAGGGTTTTTACGAGCAGTACTTC.

The chain joins TRBV14 to TRBJ2-2; no clear D. From germline, CDR1 is SGHDN and CDR2 FVKESK. This CDR3 comprises 14 residues. V was clipped by 0 bases and J by 7 bases, with 9 bases between them. CDR3 sequence (DNA): TGTGCCAGCAGCCAAGATTTCTGGGGCGGGGAGCTGTTTTTT. It translates to CASSQDFWGGELFF. Together with reference TRBV14 and TRBJ2-2, the CDR3 gives the full variable domain: EAGVTQFPSHSVIEKGQTVTLRCDPISGHDNLYWYRRVMGKEIKFLLHFVKESKQDESGMPNNRFLAERTGGTYSTLKVQPAELEDSGVYFCASSQDFWGGELFFGEGSRLTVL.

The chain links TRBV29-1 to TRBJ2-1, with 8 positions matching TRBD1. With 4 bases clipped from V and 5 bases from J, the junction kept 10 bases outside the gene matches. CDR1 is SQVTM and CDR2 is ANQGSEA in the germline V gene. This CDR3 is built from 15 residues. The CDR3: CSVGGWGQVNNEQFF. The CDR3 coding sequence is TGCAGCGTTGGAGGCTGGGGACAGGTCAACAATGAGCAGTTCTTC.

The gene calls are TRBV11-1 and TRBJ2-7; 9 positions agree with TRBD2. This CDR3 comprises 16 residues. The V gene end was trimmed by 3 bases and the J gene end by 3 bases; junction bases not matched to a gene: 9. Germline CDR1 reads SGHAT; CDR2 reads FQDESV (reference sequence). This CDR3 reads CASSFSPAGGGYEQYF. The DNA for the CDR3 is TGTGCCAGCAGCTTTTCCCCTGCGGGAGGGGGCTACGAGCAGTACTTC.